Each of the 31 T cell receptor beta chains below was sequenced from the same sample in a study of cytomegalovirus exposure and HLA in healthy donors (dated by TCRdb to about 2017). Libraries were constructed by the immunoSEQ multiplex PCR assay. For the multiplex PCR, a mixture combining 60 forward primers for TCR Vbeta segments and 13 reverse primers for TCR Jbeta segments was used. Held by TCRdb, this immuneACCESS table contains in-frame sequences only and omits some clones. Under half of the omission traces to an unresolved V gene where checked; the cause of the rest is unknown. The sample table shows about 150,000 clones, and roughly 80% are seen once. The ten largest clones capture roughly 3.6% of the sample. The specimen sequenced was PBMCs. The receptors shown here come from a human donor in good health.

The V call is TRBV18, the J call TRBJ2-7, with TRBD2 matching 7 bases. From germline, CDR1 is KGHSH and CDR2 LQKENI. The CDR3 extends over 17 amino acids. Losses at the gene ends were 3 bases for V and 5 bases for J; bases not matched to a gene: 16. DNA for the CDR3: TGTGCCAGCTCACCGAGTACTAGGGAGGGGCTCCCCCACGAGCAGTACTTC. Protein: CASSPSTREGLPHEQYF.

The J gene is TRBJ2-3, the V gene TRBV6-7; D is unresolved. TRBV6-7 counts as an open reading frame of uncertain function. V lost 4 bases and J lost 2, with 7 bases in between. CDR3 length equals 13 residues. The CDR3 spells CASSSPVTDTQYF. The CDR3 DNA reads as TGTGCCAGCAGTTCACCAGTCACAGATACGCAGTATTTT.

In this sample, this clone turned up a few times. The chain employs TRBV7-8 and TRBJ2-3; a weak D match, TRBD1 (6 bases). The CDR3 runs 19 residues. With 5 bases removed from V and 2 bases from J, the gap between germline ends came to 26 bases. Looked up from germline, CDR1 is SGHVS and CDR2 is FQNEAQ. The CDR3: CASSRLILGQLASTDTQYF. For the CDR3, the DNA is TGTGCCAGCAGCCGCCTAATCCTCGGACAGCTAGCCTCCACAGATACGCAGTATTTT.

The V call is TRBV19, the J call TRBJ2-7; 7 bases match TRBD2. CDR3 length equals 14 residues. Trimming cost V 3 bases and J 3 bases; bases outside gene matches: 5. Germline lookup yields CDR1 LNHDA and CDR2 SQIVND (reference sequence). The CDR3 region has the DNA TGTGCCAGTAGTATGGGGAGCGGGGACTACGAGCAGTACTTC. As protein: CASSMGSGDYEQYF.

The rearrangement joins TRBV25-1 to TRBJ2-5; D might be TRBD1 (6 bases). From germline, CDR1 is MGHDK and CDR2 SYGVNS. The CDR3 runs 13 residues. The V and J ends lost 6 bases and 5 bases respectively, with 13 bases between them. CDR3 DNA sequence: TGTGCCAGCAGAACCAGGGGATGGGAGACCCAGTACTTC. The encoded protein is CASRTRGWETQYF. Supplemented by reference TRBV25-1 and TRBJ2-5, the full variable domain reads EADIYQTPRYLVIGTGKKITLECSQTMGHDKMYWYQQDPGMELHLIHYSYGVNSTEKGDLSSESTVSRIRTEHFPLTLESARPSHTSQYLCASRTRGWETQYFGPGTRLLVL.

The chain couples TRBV30 to TRBJ2-5, with 8 nucleotides matching TRBD1. With the DNA end fitting TRBJ2-7 better, the J assignment may be wrong. Germline V gene lookup returns CDR1 GTSNPN and CDR2 SVGIG (reference sequence). CDR3 size: 14 residues. This CDR3 reads CAWRRQGQTYEQYF. CDR3 bases: TGTGCCTGGAGGCGACAGGGGCAAACCTACGAGCAGTACTTC.

The chain employs TRBV7-9 and TRBJ2-2; tentatively, D is TRBD1 (6 bases). The CDR3 runs to 14 residues. CDR1 SEHNR and CDR2 FQNEAQ come from the germline V gene (reference sequence). V was pared by 5 bases and J by 3 bases, with 10 bases between. The CDR3 DNA reads TGTGCCAGCAGCCGGGACACTTACACCGGGGAGCTGTTTTTT. Residues: CASSRDTYTGELFF.

The chain is built from TRBV28 and TRBJ2-5, with TRBD1 identical over 8 bases. Per the germline V gene, CDR1 is MDHEN and CDR2 is SYDVKM. The V gene end was trimmed by 3 bases and the J gene end by 1 base; junction bases not matched to a gene: 4. The CDR3 is made up of 15 amino acids. CDR3 amino acids: CASSFVGQGQETQYF. The CDR3 bases are TGTGCCAGCAGTTTCGTCGGACAGGGCCAAGAGACCCAGTACTTC.

This clone turned up a few times. This chain connects TRBV27 to TRBJ1-1; 8 nucleotides align to TRBD1. Germline V gene data show CDR1 as MNHEY and CDR2 as SMNVEV (reference sequence). J gave up 5 bases and V 6 bases, and 5 bases lay outside the gene matches. There are 13 residues in the CDR3. The CDR3 region is CASRTGGQTEAFF. The CDR3 DNA reads TGTGCCAGCAGAACAGGGGGGCAGACTGAAGCTTTCTTT.

CDR3 nucleotides: TGTGCCAGCAGCCTTGCGGGGGGGACCCAGTACTTC. As protein: CASSLAGGTQYF. The chain joins TRBV11-2 to TRBJ2-5; 8 bases align to TRBD2. Unmatched junction bases numbered 3, after V lost 5 bases and J lost 7 bases. Germline V gene lookup returns CDR1 SGHAT and CDR2 FQNNGV. The CDR3 is 12 amino acids.

This chain joins TRBV4-3 and TRBJ2-1, with 9 bases identical to TRBD2. CDR1 LGHNA and CDR2 YSLEER come from the germline V gene. V dropped 3 bases and J dropped 5; count of bases not matched to a gene: 8. The CDR3 runs 16 residues. CDR3 sequence (DNA): TGCGCCAGCAGCCAGGGGACGGGACTAGCAAACAATGAGCAGTTCTTC. Translation gives CASSQGTGLANNEQFF.

This chain links TRBV5-4 with TRBJ1-2, with D perhaps matching TRBD1 (6 bases). The CDR3 sequence is 13 residues long. The V gene's germline CDR1 is SGHNT and CDR2 YYREEE (reference sequence). V lost 3 bases to trimming and J lost 2 bases, with 8 bases between them. CDR3 nucleotides: TGTGCCAGCAGCTCTAGGGGGAACTATGGCTACACCTTC. This gives the protein CASSSRGNYGYTF.

In its sample, this clone was seen once. The chain uses TRBV7-9 and TRBJ2-7; D may be TRBD2 (5 bases). The V and J ends lost 7 bases and 2 bases respectively, with 12 bases between them. From germline, CDR1 is SEHNR and CDR2 FQNEAQ (reference sequence). This CDR3 comprises 13 residues. CDR3 residues: CASTGLATYEQYF. CDR3 in DNA: TGTGCCAGCACCGGGCTAGCCACCTACGAGCAGTACTTC.

The chain links TRBV6-6 to TRBJ2-3, with 7 positions matching TRBD2. The CDR3 extends over 15 amino acids. Losses at the gene ends were 2 bases for V and 7 bases for J; bases not matched to a gene: 9. Germline V gives CDR1 MNHNY, CDR2 SVGAGI (reference sequence). DNA of the CDR3: TGTGCCAGCAGTTACAGTGGCGGGAGAGTAAATACGCAGTATTTT. As protein: CASSYSGGRVNTQYF.

This chain joins TRBV6-4 and TRBJ2-1; possible D gene TRBD2, 5 bases. CDR3 length: 14 amino acids. V lost 2 bases, J lost 3 bases, and 8 bases lay in between. Per germline, CDR1 MRHNA and CDR2 SNTAGT. CDR3 in DNA: TGTGCCAGCAGTGACAGCCGGGACTACAATGAGCAGTTCTTC. This encodes CASSDSRDYNEQFF.

The V call is TRBV6-1, the J call TRBJ2-3; TRBD2 matches 12 bases. CDR3 length: 19 amino acids. The trim removed 2 bases at V and 3 bases at J, leaving 12 bases unmatched. The germline gives CDR1 MNHNS, CDR2 SASEGT. The CDR3 loop reads CASSERVGGLAGGTDTQYF. The CDR3, as DNA: TGTGCCAGCAGTGAAAGGGTCGGCGGGCTAGCGGGGGGGACAGATACGCAGTATTTT.

J is TRBJ2-2 and V is TRBV7-8, with 15 bases aligning to TRBD2. Germline-derived CDR1 and CDR2 are SGHVS and FQNEAQ. V trimming: 5 bases; J trimming: 2 bases; junction bases outside the gene matches: 12. CDR3 length equals 20 residues. In DNA form, the CDR3 reads TGTGCCAGCAGCATCCAGAAGGGGACTAGCGGGGGGACTAACACCGGGGAGCTGTTTTTT. This encodes CASSIQKGTSGGTNTGELFF.

This clone was seen only once. The chain is built from TRBV28 and TRBJ2-3, with D possibly matching TRBD1 (5 bases). This CDR3 is built from 16 residues. Germline V CDR1 and CDR2: MDHEN, SYDVKM. The germline V and J ends were trimmed by 3 bases and 3 bases, with 16 bases remaining between them. Written as DNA, the CDR3 is TGTGCCAGCAGTTTTGGGGCAACGCCCCCAACAGATACGCAGTATTTT. The encoded protein is CASSFGATPPTDTQYF.

This clone has just a few counts. This rearrangement joins TRBV11-3 to TRBJ2-1; TRBD1 matches 7 bases. The CDR3 covers 14 residues. In germline, CDR1 is SGHNT, CDR2 YENEEA. With 4 bases clipped from V and 6 bases from J, the junction kept 6 bases outside the gene matches. The DNA of the CDR3 is TGTGCCAGCAGCTATTTCCGGGACAGCAATGAGCAGTTCTTC. Protein sequence: CASSYFRDSNEQFF. Drawing the rest from reference TRBV11-3 and TRBJ2-1, the complete variable domain is EAGVVQSPRYKIIEKKQPVAFWCNPISGHNTLYWYLQNLGQGPELLIRYENEEAVDDSQLPKDRFSAERLKGVDSTLKIQPAELGDSAVYLCASSYFRDSNEQFFGPGTRLTVL.

The chain is built from TRBV5-4 and TRBJ2-7; 7 bases fit TRBD1. Germline V gene lookup returns CDR1 SGHNT and CDR2 YYREEE (reference sequence). This CDR3 is 15 amino acids long. The junction had 10 bases not matched to a gene; V was cut back by 4 bases and J by 3 bases. This CDR3 is CASSRFETGIYEQYF. The CDR3, as DNA: TGTGCCAGCAGCCGATTCGAGACAGGGATCTACGAGCAGTACTTC.

The chain combines TRBV18 with TRBJ2-1, with TRBD2 matching over 11 bases. V trimming: 1 base; J trimming: 0 bases; junction bases outside the gene matches: 5. The CDR3 loop spans 18 amino acids. CDR1 is KGHSH and CDR2 is LQKENI in the germline V gene. CDR3 amino acids: CASSPLGLAVSSYNEQFF. The CDR3 DNA sequence: TGTGCCAGCTCACCACTGGGACTAGCGGTCAGCTCCTACAATGAGCAGTTCTTC.

The chain carries TRBV4-1 and TRBJ2-3; 9 positions match TRBD2. Germline V gives CDR1 MGHRA, CDR2 YSYEKL. The V segment lost 4 bases and the J segment 2 bases; nucleotides outside the gene matches: 7. The CDR3 is made up of 16 amino acids. The CDR3 loop reads CASSPRAGGVTDTQYF. In nucleotides, the CDR3 is TGCGCCAGCAGCCCGCGAGCGGGGGGAGTCACAGATACGCAGTATTTT.

This chain uses TRBV4-2 with TRBJ1-4, with D perhaps matching TRBD1 (6 bases). Trimming stripped 1 base from V and 5 bases from J, with 17 bases between. The CDR3 consists of 17 residues. Germline V gene lookup returns CDR1 LGHNA and CDR2 YNFKEQ. The CDR3 region has the DNA TGTGCCAGCAGCCAAGTGGGATTACAGGGATCGAATGAAAAACTGTTTTTT. It translates to CASSQVGLQGSNEKLFF.

V and J are TRBV5-1 and TRBJ2-7; D is perhaps TRBD2 (5 bases). Trimming stripped 4 bases from V and 5 bases from J, with 10 bases between. Germline V CDR1 and CDR2: SGHRS, YFSETQ. The CDR3 runs to 12 residues. The CDR3: CASSRDGNEQYF. CDR3 nucleotides: TGCGCCAGCAGCAGAGACGGGAACGAGCAGTACTTC. The whole variable domain, remainder taken from reference TRBV5-1 and TRBJ2-7, is KAGVTQTPRYLIKTRGQQVTLSCSPISGHRSVSWYQQTPGQGLQFLFEYFSETQRNKGNFPGRFSGRQFSNSRSEMNVSTLELGDSALYLCASSRDGNEQYFGPGTRLTVT.

Only a few counts were recorded for this clone. The chain has TRBV6-1 and TRBJ2-7; 11 nucleotides match TRBD1. The CDR3 covers 15 residues. Germline-derived CDR1 and CDR2 are MNHNS and SASEGT. Germline trimming cut 6 bases from V and 3 bases from J; bases unmatched to any gene: 7. The CDR3 sequence: CASRSEGTGGYEQYF. The CDR3 bases are TGTGCCAGCAGATCAGAAGGGACAGGGGGCTACGAGCAGTACTTC.

This sequence joins TRBV9 and TRBJ1-3; maybe TRBD1 (5 bases). The CDR3 sequence is 15 residues long. V gave up 3 bases and J gave up 0 bases, with 10 bases separating them. Germline lookup yields CDR1 SGDLS and CDR2 YYNGEE. The CDR3 DNA follows: TGTGCCAGCAGCGATAACAGGCCCTCTGGAAACACCATATATTTT. Its protein is CASSDNRPSGNTIYF.

The V call is TRBV29-1, the J call TRBJ2-1; 10 nucleotides align to TRBD2. Per germline, CDR1 SQVTM and CDR2 ANQGSEA. With 6 bases clipped from V and 3 bases from J, the junction kept 2 bases outside the gene matches. CDR3 length: 13 amino acids. CDR3 nucleotide sequence: TGCAGCGTACTAGCGGGATTCTACAATGAGCAGTTCTTC. It specifies CSVLAGFYNEQFF.

The chain is built from TRBV27 and TRBJ2-1, with TRBD2 identical over 14 bases. Trimming took 4 bases from V and 7 from J; bases not matched to a gene: 3. CDR3 length equals 15 residues. CDR1 is MNHEY, CDR2 SMNVEV, per germline (reference sequence). The CDR3 nucleotides read TGTGCCAGCAGTTCCGGACTAGCGGGAGGTAATGAGCAGTTCTTC. Encoded protein: CASSSGLAGGNEQFF.

The chain combines TRBV4-2 with TRBJ1-5; weak D call: TRBD1 (6 bases). V lost 0 bases and J 7 bases, leaving 19 bases between the germline ends. Germline V CDR1 and CDR2: LGHNA, YNFKEQ. The CDR3 contains 17 residues. The CDR3 reads CASSQDRTAGEPQPQHF. CDR3 bases: TGTGCCAGCAGCCAAGATCGGACGGCAGGGGAACCCCAGCCCCAGCATTTT.

The J gene is TRBJ1-5, the V gene TRBV19; 9 bases fit TRBD1. V shed 4 bases and J 7 bases; nucleotides not matched to a gene: 8. The CDR3 has 15 residues. Germline CDR1 LNHDA, CDR2 SQIVND (reference sequence). Here the CDR3 DNA reads TGTGCCAGTAGTAGGATTGGACAGGGGCGACAGCCCCAGCATTTT. This gives the protein CASSRIGQGRQPQHF. The full variable domain, in which reference TRBV19 and TRBJ1-5 provide the parts outside the CDR3, is DGGITQSPKYLFRKEGQNVTLSCEQNLNHDAMYWYRQDPGQGLRLIYYSQIVNDFQKGDIAEGYSVSREKKESFPLTVTSAQKNPTAFYLCASSRIGQGRQPQHFGDGTRLSIL.

The rearrangement uses TRBV10-3 and TRBJ2-3, with 12 nucleotides matching TRBD2. This CDR3 comprises 16 residues. Germline V gene sequence: CDR1 ENHRY, CDR2 SYGVKD. V shed 5 bases and J 4 bases; nucleotides not matched to a gene: 7. The CDR3 is CAISFRLAGEADTQYF. CDR3 sequence (DNA): TGTGCCATCAGTTTCCGACTAGCGGGGGAGGCAGATACGCAGTATTTT.